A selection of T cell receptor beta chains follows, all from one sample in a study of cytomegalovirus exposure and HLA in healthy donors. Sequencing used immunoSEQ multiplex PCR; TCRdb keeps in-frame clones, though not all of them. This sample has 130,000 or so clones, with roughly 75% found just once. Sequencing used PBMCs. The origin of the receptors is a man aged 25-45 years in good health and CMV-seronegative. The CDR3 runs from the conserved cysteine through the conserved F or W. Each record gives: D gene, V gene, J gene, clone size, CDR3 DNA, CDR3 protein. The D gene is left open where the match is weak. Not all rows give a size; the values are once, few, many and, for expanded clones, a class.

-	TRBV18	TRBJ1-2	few	TGTGCCAGCTCACCCGACGGGCTCGGGAGCTACACCTTC	CASSPDGLGSYTF
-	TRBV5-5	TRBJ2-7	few	TGTGCCAGCAGCTGGTCTGGGGAGGAGCAGTACTTC	CASSWSGEEQYF
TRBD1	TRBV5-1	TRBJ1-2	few	TGCGCCAGCAGTCTCATGGGACAGGACTATGGCTACACCTTC	CASSLMGQDYGYTF
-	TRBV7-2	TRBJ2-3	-	TGTGCCAGCAGCCCCAACGCGTATACGCAGTATTTT	CASSPNAYTQYF
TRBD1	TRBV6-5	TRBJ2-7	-	TGTGCCAGCAGACGAAACAGGGGTTACGAGCAGTACTTC	CASRRNRGYEQYF
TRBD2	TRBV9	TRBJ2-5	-	TGTGCCAGCAGCGTAGCTACTGGCGGGAGATTACAAGAGACCCAGTACTTC	CASSVATGGRLQETQYF
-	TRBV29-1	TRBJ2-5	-	TGCAGCACCTTTATGGGGGGCCAAGAGACCCAGTACTTC	CSTFMGGQETQYF
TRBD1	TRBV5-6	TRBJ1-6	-	TGTGCCAGCAGTCTCGGGGGGGTAGGGGGCAATTCACCCCTCCACTTT	CASSLGGVGGNSPLHF
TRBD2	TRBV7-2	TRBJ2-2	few	TGTGCCAGCAGCTTACCAACGCGGCGGGAGCTCACCGGGGAGCTGTTTTTT	CASSLPTRRELTGELFF
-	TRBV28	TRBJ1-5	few	TGTGCCAGCAGTTTTAGCGGCTCTCAGCCCCAGCATTTT	CASSFSGSQPQHF
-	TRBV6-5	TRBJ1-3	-	TGTGCCAGCAGTTACTCGGCAGGCTCTGGAAACACCATATATTTT	CASSYSAGSGNTIYF
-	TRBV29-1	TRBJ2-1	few	TGCAGCGTTGAAGGTACAGGCCGTTTATACAATGAGCAGTTCTTC	CSVEGTGRLYNEQFF
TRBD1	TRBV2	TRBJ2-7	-	TGTGCCAGCAGATACAGGGGGCATTATTCCTACGAGCAGTACTTC	CASRYRGHYSYEQYF
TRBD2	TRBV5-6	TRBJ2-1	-	TGTGCCAGCAGAATTCATTTTAGGGAGGGTCCCTACAATGAGCAGTTCTTC	CASRIHFREGPYNEQFF
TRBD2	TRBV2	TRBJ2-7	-	TGTGCCAGCAGCGGCGCTATGGCTAGCGGGGGACCCCCCTACGAGCAGTACTTC	CASSGAMASGGPPYEQYF
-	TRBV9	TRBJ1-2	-	TGTGCCAGCAGCGTAGGGCAGTATGGCTACACCTTC	CASSVGQYGYTF
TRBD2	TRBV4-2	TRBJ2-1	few	TGTGCCAGCAGCCAAGATTACGGGACTAGCGGCAGCTCCTACAATGAGCAGTTCTTC	CASSQDYGTSGSSYNEQFF
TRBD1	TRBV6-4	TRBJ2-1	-	TGTGCCAGCAGAGCCGGGACAGGGTCGAATGAGCAGTTCTTC	CASRAGTGSNEQFF
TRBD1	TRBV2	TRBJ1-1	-	TGTGCCAGCGGAGAAACAGGGGACAACACTGAAGCTTTCTTT	CASGETGDNTEAFF
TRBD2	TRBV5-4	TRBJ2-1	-	TGTGCCAGCAGCCGGGTTGGGGGGTCGATAGCGGGAGCAAGTTACAATGAGCAGTTCTTC	CASSRVGGSIAGASYNEQFF
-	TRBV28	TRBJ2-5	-	TGTGCCAGCAGTTCCTCTAGTCCGGAGCAGTACTTC	CASSSSSPEQYF
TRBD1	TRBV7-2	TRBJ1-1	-	TGTGCCAGCAGCTGGCCGGGCAGGGGGTACACTGAAGCTTTCTTT	CASSWPGRGYTEAFF
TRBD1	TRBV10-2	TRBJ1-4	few	TGCGCCAGCACGAAGCGAGGGAAGGGACAGGGGGCTGAAAAACTGTTTTTT	CASTKRGKGQGAEKLFF
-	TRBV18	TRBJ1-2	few	TGTGCCAGCTCACCCAACACGGGAAAATATGGCTACACCTTC	CASSPNTGKYGYTF
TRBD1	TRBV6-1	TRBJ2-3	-	TGTGCCAGCAGAGCAGGACAGGGTATGGATACGCAGTATTTT	CASRAGQGMDTQYF
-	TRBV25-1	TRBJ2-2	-	TGTGCCAGCAGTGAAGTTCTCAACACCGGGGAGCTGTTTTTT	CASSEVLNTGELFF
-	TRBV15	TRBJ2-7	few	TGTGCCACCAGCAGAGTCGGGGGGCGGGAGCAGTACTTC	CATSRVGGREQYF
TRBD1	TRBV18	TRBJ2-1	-	TGTGCCAGCTCACTAGGACAGGGAGATTACAATGAGCAGTTCTTC	CASSLGQGDYNEQFF
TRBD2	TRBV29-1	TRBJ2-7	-	TGCAGCGTGGGGACTAGCGGAACCTACGAGCAGTACTTC	CSVGTSGTYEQYF
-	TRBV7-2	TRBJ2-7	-	TGTGCCAGCAGCTTAGGCCTCGAGAGGCGAGGCTCCTACGAGCAGTACTTC	CASSLGLERRGSYEQYF
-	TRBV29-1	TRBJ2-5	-	TGCAGCGTTGGAAGCGGCTACCAAGAGACCCAGTACTTC	CSVGSGYQETQYF
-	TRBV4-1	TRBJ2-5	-	TGCGCCAGCAGCCAAGTTGGAGAGTTGGGGACCCAGTACTTC	CASSQVGELGTQYF
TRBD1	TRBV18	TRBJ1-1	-	TGTGCCAGCTCACCACTGGGACAGGGAGCTTTCTTT	CASSPLGQGAFF
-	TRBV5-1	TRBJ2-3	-	TGCGCCAGCAGCTTGCGGGAGATTGCAGATACGCAGTATTTT	CASSLREIADTQYF
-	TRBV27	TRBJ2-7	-	TGTGCCAGCAGACCCGGGACACGTACCTACGAGCAGTACTTC	CASRPGTRTYEQYF
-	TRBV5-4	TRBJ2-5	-	TGTGCCAGCAGGGGGCAGGCGCAAGAGACCCAGTACTTC	CASRGQAQETQYF
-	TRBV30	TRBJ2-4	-	TGTGCCTGGAGTCAGACTAGAGGATTTGGGCCCAAAAACATTCAGTACTTC	CAWSQTRGFGPKNIQYF
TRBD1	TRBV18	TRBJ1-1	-	TGTGCCAGCTCACCCGGACAGGGTGGGACTGAAGCTTTCTTT	CASSPGQGGTEAFF
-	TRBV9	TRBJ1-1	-	TGTGCCAGCAGCGGTACAGTGAACACTGAAGCTTTCTTT	CASSGTVNTEAFF
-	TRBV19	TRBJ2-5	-	TGTGCCAGTAGTATAACGAAGGGAGGCGAGACCCAGTACTTC	CASSITKGGETQYF
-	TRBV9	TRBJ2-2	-	TGTGCCAGCAGCGTCCTAGGGGGAACGAACACCGGGGAGCTGTTTTTT	CASSVLGGTNTGELFF
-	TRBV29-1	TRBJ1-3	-	TGCAGCGTTGCGTCAGGGGACGGAAACACCATATATTTT	CSVASGDGNTIYF
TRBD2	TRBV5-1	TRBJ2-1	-	TGCGCCAGCAGCCGAATGGGGAGGGACAATGAGCAGTTCTTC	CASSRMGRDNEQFF
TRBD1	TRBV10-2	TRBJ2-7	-	TGCGCCACCCGAGGGGGCAGTTCCTACGAGCAGTACTTC	CATRGGSSYEQYF
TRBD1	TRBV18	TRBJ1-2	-	TGTGCCAGCTCACCACAGGGACAGGGGGCGCTTGGCTATGGCTACACCTTC	CASSPQGQGALGYGYTF
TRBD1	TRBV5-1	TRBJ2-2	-	TGCGCCAGCAGCCTGACAGGGGTCAACACCGGGGAGCTGTTTTTT	CASSLTGVNTGELFF
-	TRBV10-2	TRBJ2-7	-	TGCGCCAGCGGGACGGGGGTCTACGAGCAGTACTTC	CASGTGVYEQYF
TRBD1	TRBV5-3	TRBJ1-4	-	TGTGCCAGAAGCTTGGATGGACAGGGTTCTTGGTGCGAAAAACTGTTTTTT	CARSLDGQGSWCEKLFF
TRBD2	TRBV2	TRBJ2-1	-	TGTGCCAGCAGTGAAGCGCTTTGGCTAGCGGGAGAGAATGAGCAGTTCTTC	CASSEALWLAGENEQFF
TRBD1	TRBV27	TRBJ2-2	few	TGTGCCAGCAGGCACTGGACAGGGCCTGATACCGGGGAGCTGTTTTTT	CASRHWTGPDTGELFF
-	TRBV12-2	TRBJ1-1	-	TGTGCAAGTCGCTTAGGGGGGAGGGTAGGGATGAACACTGAAGCTTTCTTT	CASRLGGRVGMNTEAFF